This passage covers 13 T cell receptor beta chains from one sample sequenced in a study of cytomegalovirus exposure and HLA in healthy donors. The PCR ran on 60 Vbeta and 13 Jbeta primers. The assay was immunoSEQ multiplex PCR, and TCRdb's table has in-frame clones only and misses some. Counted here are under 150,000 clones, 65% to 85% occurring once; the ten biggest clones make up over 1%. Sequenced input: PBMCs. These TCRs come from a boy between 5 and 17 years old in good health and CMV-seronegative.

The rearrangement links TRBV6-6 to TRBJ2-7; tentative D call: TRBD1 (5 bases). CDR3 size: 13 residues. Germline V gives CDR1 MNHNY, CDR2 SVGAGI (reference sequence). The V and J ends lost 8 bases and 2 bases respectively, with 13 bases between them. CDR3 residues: CASEVRQTYEQYF. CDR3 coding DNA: TGTGCCAGCGAAGTTAGACAGACCTACGAGCAGTACTTC.

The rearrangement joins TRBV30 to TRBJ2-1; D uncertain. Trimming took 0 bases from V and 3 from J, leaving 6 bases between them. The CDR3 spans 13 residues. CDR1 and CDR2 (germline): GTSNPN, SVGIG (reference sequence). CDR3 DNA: TGTGCCTGGAGTGTCAGAATCTACAATGAGCAGTTCTTC. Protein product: CAWSVRIYNEQFF.

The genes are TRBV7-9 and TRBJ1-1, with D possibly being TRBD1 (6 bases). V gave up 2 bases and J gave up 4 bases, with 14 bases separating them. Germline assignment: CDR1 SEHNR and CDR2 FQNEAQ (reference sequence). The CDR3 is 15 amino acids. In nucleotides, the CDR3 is TGTGCCAGCAGCTTATATACAACAGGGAGCACTGAAGCTTTCTTT. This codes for CASSLYTTGSTEAFF.

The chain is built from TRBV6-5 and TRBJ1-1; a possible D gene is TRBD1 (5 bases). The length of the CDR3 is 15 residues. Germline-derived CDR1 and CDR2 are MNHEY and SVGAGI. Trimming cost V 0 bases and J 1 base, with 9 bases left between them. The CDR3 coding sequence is TGTGCCAGCAGTTACTCGGGACTTAAGAACACTGAAGCTTTCTTT. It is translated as CASSYSGLKNTEAFF.

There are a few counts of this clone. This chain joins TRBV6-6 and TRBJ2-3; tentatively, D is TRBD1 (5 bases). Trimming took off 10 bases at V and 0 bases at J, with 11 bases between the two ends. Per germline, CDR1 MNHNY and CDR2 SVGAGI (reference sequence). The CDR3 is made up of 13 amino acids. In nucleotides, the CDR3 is TGTGCCACCAAGCCAGGGAGCACAGATACGCAGTATTTT. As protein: CATKPGSTDTQYF.

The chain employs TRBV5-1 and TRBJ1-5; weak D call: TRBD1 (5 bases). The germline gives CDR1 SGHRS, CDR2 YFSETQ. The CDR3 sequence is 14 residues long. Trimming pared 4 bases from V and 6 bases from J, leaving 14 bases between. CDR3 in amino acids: CASSPGTEGQPQHF. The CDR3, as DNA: TGCGCCAGCAGCCCGGGGACGGAGGGTCAGCCCCAGCATTTT.

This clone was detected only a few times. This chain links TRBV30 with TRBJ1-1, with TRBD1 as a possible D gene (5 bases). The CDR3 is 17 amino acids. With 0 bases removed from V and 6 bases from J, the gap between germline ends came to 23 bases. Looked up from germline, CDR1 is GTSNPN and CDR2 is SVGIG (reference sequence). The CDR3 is CAWSVPLGRGNGAEAFF. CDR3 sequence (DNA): TGTGCCTGGAGTGTCCCTTTAGGGAGGGGCAACGGGGCTGAAGCTTTCTTT.

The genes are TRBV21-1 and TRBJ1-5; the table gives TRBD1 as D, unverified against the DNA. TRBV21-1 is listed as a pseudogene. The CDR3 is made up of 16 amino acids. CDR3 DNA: TGTGCCAGCAGCAAAGCGGTAGGGACAAGCAATCAGCCCCAGCATTTT. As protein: CASSKAVGTSNQPQHF.

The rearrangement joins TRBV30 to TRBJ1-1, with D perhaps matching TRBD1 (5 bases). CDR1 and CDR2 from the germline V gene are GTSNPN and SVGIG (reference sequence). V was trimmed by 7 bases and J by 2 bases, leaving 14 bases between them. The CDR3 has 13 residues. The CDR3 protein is CALYMGGNTEAFF. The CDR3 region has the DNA TGTGCCTTATATATGGGGGGTAACACTGAAGCTTTCTTT.

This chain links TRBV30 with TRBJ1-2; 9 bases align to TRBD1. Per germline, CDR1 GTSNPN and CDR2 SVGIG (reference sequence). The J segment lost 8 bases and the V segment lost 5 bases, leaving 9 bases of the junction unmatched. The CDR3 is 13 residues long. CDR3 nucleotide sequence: TGTGCCTGGGCTCAACAGGGGGCGAGGGGCTACACCTTC. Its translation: CAWAQQGARGYTF.

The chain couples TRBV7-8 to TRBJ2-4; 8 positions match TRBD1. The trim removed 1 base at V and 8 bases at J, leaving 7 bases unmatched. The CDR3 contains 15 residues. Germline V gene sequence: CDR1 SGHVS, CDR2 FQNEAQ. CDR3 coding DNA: TGTGCCAGCAGCTTAGTAGCGGACAGGGCGGACATTCAGTACTTC. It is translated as CASSLVADRADIQYF.

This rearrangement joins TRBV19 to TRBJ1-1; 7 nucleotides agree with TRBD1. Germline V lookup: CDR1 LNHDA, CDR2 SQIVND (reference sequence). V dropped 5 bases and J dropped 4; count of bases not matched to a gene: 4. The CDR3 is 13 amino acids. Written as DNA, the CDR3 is TGTGCCAGTAGTTTTAGACAGGGCACTGAAGCTTTCTTT. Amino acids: CASSFRQGTEAFF.

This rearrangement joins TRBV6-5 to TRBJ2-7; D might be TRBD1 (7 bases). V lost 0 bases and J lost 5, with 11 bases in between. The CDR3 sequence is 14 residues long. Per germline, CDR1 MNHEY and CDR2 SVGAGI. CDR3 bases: TGTGCCAGCAGTTACTCGGAGGGGGCTGACGAGCAGTACTTC. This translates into CASSYSEGADEQYF.